Below are 6 T cell receptor beta chains sequenced from a single sample in a study of monozygotic twins with inflammatory bowel disease. No DNA is given; TCRdb re-called the 5' RACE reads and lists each CDR3 protein once. The sample has roughly 320,000 distinct CDR3 sequences. The sample taken for sequencing was blood. These receptors all stem from a human donor with ulcerative colitis or Crohn's disease, or a healthy co-twin of an affected twin (not recorded which).

This rearrangement joins TRBV19 to TRBJ1-6. CDR3 length: 13 residues. Germline values: CDR1 LNHDA, CDR2 SQIVND (reference sequence). The CDR3 region is CASRTELNSPLHF. Looking up the rest from reference TRBV19 and TRBJ1-6 gives the full variable domain: DGGITQSPKYLFRKEGQNVTLSCEQNLNHDAMYWYRQDPGQGLRLIYYSQIVNDFQKGDIAEGYSVSREKKESFPLTVTSAQKNPTAFYLCASRTELNSPLHFGNGTRLTVT.

This chain connects TRBV28 to TRBJ2-7; TCRdb gives TRBD2 as the D gene, but with no DNA this cannot be confirmed. Germline V gives CDR1 MDHEN, CDR2 SYDVKM. The CDR3 has 14 amino acids. The chain's CDR3 is CASSQAGGAYEQYF.

The chain joins TRBV6-1 to TRBJ2-7. CDR1 is MNHNS, CDR2 SASEGT, per germline. This CDR3 has 14 residues. The CDR3 loop reads CASTPFGKRPEQYF.

CDR3 protein: CASSPGQTDSPLHF. The chain combines TRBV5-5 with TRBJ1-6; TCRdb's D call of TRBD1 is untestable without DNA. The germline CDR1 and CDR2 sequences are SGHKS and YYEKEE (reference sequence). The CDR3 extends over 14 amino acids.

The V and J genes are TRBV14 and TRBJ1-4. The germline gives CDR1 SGHDN, CDR2 FVKESK. The CDR3 contains 15 residues. Here the CDR3 reads CASSRVGRAVEKLFF.

The chain joins TRBV25-1 to TRBJ2-5; the TCRdb call, TRBD1, lacks DNA for checking. Germline loops: CDR1 MGHDK, CDR2 SYGVNS. This CDR3 contains 14 residues. The CDR3 sequence: CASSEFPGKETQYF.